These 16 T cell receptor beta chains were all obtained from the same sample, sequenced in a study of blood T cell repertoires in COVID-19. Using immunoSEQ multiplex PCR, the repertoire was profiled, and TCRdb retains in-frame clones only, with some absent. The sample carries 200,000 to 250,000 clones, 84% recorded once. Sequenced input: PBMCs or T cells enriched from blood (not recorded which). The receptors stem from a woman in her forties who had recovered from COVID-19.

The chain links TRBV3-1 (or the pseudogene TRBV3-2) to TRBJ1-2, with D hard to call. The CDR3 runs 15 residues. The V end lost 0 bases, the J end lost 0 bases, and 8 bases lay between the germline ends. Germline V lookup: CDR1 LGHDT, CDR2 YNNKEL (reference sequence). Here the CDR3 reads CASSQEREANYGYTF. The DNA of the CDR3 is TGTGCCAGCAGCCAAGAACGGGAAGCTAACTATGGCTACACCTTC.

This clone has a single count. The chain has TRBV30 and TRBJ2-3; 8 nucleotides align to TRBD2. The germline V gene has CDR1 GTSNPN and CDR2 SVGIG (reference sequence). J gave up 5 bases and V 1 base, and 2 bases lay outside the gene matches. There are 13 residues in the CDR3. CDR3 in amino acids: CAWSGTSLDTQYF. The DNA of the CDR3 is TGTGCCTGGAGTGGGACTAGCTTAGATACGCAGTATTTT.

This clone has just one count. The chain combines TRBV18 with TRBJ2-3; 10 nucleotides line up with TRBD2. V lost 2 bases, J lost 4 bases, and 15 bases stayed unmatched. CDR1 is KGHSH, CDR2 LQKENI, per germline. This CDR3 has 19 residues. CDR3 protein: CASSPTDLAGAQVSDTQYF. Written as DNA, the CDR3 is TGTGCCAGCTCACCAACAGACCTAGCGGGAGCGCAAGTCTCAGATACGCAGTATTTT.

The V call is TRBV5-4, the J call TRBJ1-6; D unresolved. Germline assignment: CDR1 SGHNT and CDR2 YYREEE (reference sequence). The V and J ends lost 6 bases and 8 bases respectively, with 15 bases between them. The CDR3 spans 14 residues. CDR3: CASKMGGRDSPLHF. CDR3 in DNA: TGTGCCAGCAAAATGGGTGGGAGGGATTCACCCCTCCACTTT.

The V gene is TRBV29-1, the J gene TRBJ1-1; 9 bases match TRBD1. V gave up 7 bases and J gave up 7 bases; unmatched junction bases: 10. Germline V gene data show CDR1 as SQVTM and CDR2 as ANQGSEA. This CDR3 is 13 amino acids long. The DNA for the CDR3 is TGCAGCGGGTACCGGACAGGGGAAAATGAAGCTTTCTTT. It specifies CSGYRTGENEAFF.

This sequence joins TRBV11-2 and TRBJ2-3; 7 bases are a match to TRBD2. J was trimmed by 2 bases and V by 5 bases; bases with no gene match: 7. CDR1 and CDR2 from the germline V gene are SGHAT and FQNNGV. The CDR3 is made up of 15 amino acids. The CDR3 coding sequence is TGTGCCAGCAGCCCGCAGGGACTACTCACAGATACGCAGTATTTT. Its protein is CASSPQGLLTDTQYF.

The chain uses TRBV12-3 or TRBV12-4 and TRBJ1-2; D is undetermined. The V end was cut by 1 base, the J end by 4 bases, with 7 bases between. The length of the CDR3 is 13 residues. Here the CDR3 reads CASSLVWAYGYTF. CDR3 sequence (DNA): TGTGCCAGCAGTTTAGTTTGGGCCTATGGCTACACCTTC.

In its sample, this clone was seen once. The chain employs TRBV4-1 and TRBJ2-1, with D tentatively TRBD1 (6 bases). The germline gives CDR1 MGHRA, CDR2 YSYEKL. Trimming left V 9 bases short and J 10 bases short, with 22 bases between. This CDR3 region has 14 residues. Written as DNA, the CDR3 is TGCGCCAGTAGGGGGTTGAAGGGAGCTGGCGAGCAGTTCTTC. It yields the protein CASRGLKGAGEQFF.

The chain recombines TRBV6-1 with TRBJ1-5; possible D gene TRBD1, 5 bases. The CDR3 contains 18 residues. V lost 2 bases and J 2 bases, leaving 19 bases between the germline ends. Germline CDR1 reads MNHNS; CDR2 reads SASEGT. CDR3 amino acids: CASSERPWGGVGNQPQHF. The CDR3 bases are TGTGCCAGCAGTGAACGCCCCTGGGGGGGTGTGGGCAATCAGCCCCAGCATTTT.

The V call is TRBV18, the J call TRBJ2-1, with TRBD2 matching 8 bases. From germline, CDR1 is KGHSH and CDR2 LQKENI. With V trimmed by 4 bases and J by 6 bases, 8 bases remained unmatched. The CDR3 consists of 15 residues. CDR3 region: CASSLTAGAANEQFF. CDR3 nucleotides: TGTGCCAGCTCACTTACAGCGGGAGCGGCCAATGAGCAGTTCTTC. The full variable domain, in which reference TRBV18 and TRBJ2-1 provide the parts outside the CDR3, is NAGVMQNPRHLVRRRGQEARLRCSPMKGHSHVYWYRQLPEEGLKFMVYLQKENIIDESGMPKERFSAEFPKEGPSILRIQQVVRGDSAAYFCASSLTAGAANEQFFGPGTRLTVL.

CDR3 amino acids: CASSLRGDNSNQPQHF. CDR3 in DNA: TGTGCCAGCAGTTTACGGGGAGACAATAGCAATCAGCCCCAGCATTTT. The chain combines TRBV27 with TRBJ1-5; D is unresolved. Germline CDR1 MNHEY, CDR2 SMNVEV (reference sequence). The CDR3 totals 16 residues. V gave up 2 bases and J gave up 0 bases, with 11 bases separating them.

This clone was seen more than once but under ten times. The CDR3 DNA sequence: TGTGCCATCAGTGAGTCGACACGGGGGGTTGGCACTGAAGCTTTCTTT. This sequence encodes CAISESTRGVGTEAFF. This chain links TRBV10-3 with TRBJ1-1; TRBD1 is a possible D gene (5 bases). Germline values: CDR1 ENHRY, CDR2 SYGVKD. V was cut by 0 bases and J by 4 bases, with 15 bases left in between. CDR3 size: 16 residues.

The J gene is TRBJ2-7, the V gene TRBV15; 8 nucleotides align to TRBD2. The CDR3 sequence is 14 residues long. Germline lookup yields CDR1 LNHNV and CDR2 YYDKDF (reference sequence). V shed 4 bases and J 2 bases; nucleotides not matched to a gene: 4. The CDR3 nucleotides read TGTGCCACCAGCAAGCGCGGGAGGCCCTACGAGCAGTACGTC. The encoded protein is CATSKRGRPYEQYV.

The chain carries TRBV20-1 and TRBJ1-1; 12 positions agree with TRBD1. CDR3 length: 14 amino acids. The junction had 13 bases not matched to a gene; V was cut back by 3 bases and J by 14 bases. Germline V gene lookup returns CDR1 DFQATT and CDR2 SNEGSKA (reference sequence). CDR3 sequence (DNA): TGCAGTGCTAGTTTCCCCCTTATGGGACAGGGGGCCTTCTTT. Translated: CSASFPLMGQGAFF.

This clone has only a few counts. The chain employs TRBV3-1 (or the pseudogene TRBV3-2) and TRBJ1-1, with 7 bases identical to TRBD1. Germline CDR1 and CDR2: LGHDT and YNNKEL (reference sequence). The CDR3 contains 13 residues. The junction had 10 bases not matched to a gene; V was cut back by 4 bases and J by 11 bases. CDR3 residues: CASSRIGGAWAFF. The DNA of the CDR3 is TGTGCCAGCAGCCGGATAGGGGGCGCGTGGGCTTTCTTT.

CDR3 in amino acids: CACKSGTTSTDTQYF. In nucleotides, the CDR3 is TGTGCCTGTAAAAGCGGCACTACTAGCACAGATACGCAGTATTTT. The chain has TRBV30 and TRBJ2-3; weak D call: TRBD2 (5 bases). Trimming removed 6 bases from V and 0 bases from J, with 16 bases in between. Germline V CDR1 and CDR2: GTSNPN, SVGIG (reference sequence). The CDR3 spans 15 residues. Full variable domain (remainder filled in from reference TRBV30 and TRBJ2-3): SQTIHQWPATLVQPVGSPLSLECTVEGTSNPNLYWYRQAAGRGLQLLFYSVGIGQISSEVPQNLSASRPQDRQFILSSKKLLLSDSGFYLCACKSGTTSTDTQYFGPGTRLTVL.